This T cell receptor beta chain appears in the sequencing data of a study of blood T cell repertoires in COVID-19. Study context: Material from acute and convalescent COVID-19 was sourced from the United States, Italy and Spain.

The CDR3 totals 16 residues. CDR1 is LNHDA and CDR2 is SQIVND in the germline V gene (reference sequence). V shed 6 bases and J 1 base; nucleotides not matched to a gene: 9. As handled by the study authors: Reference gene primer amplification gave estimated nucleated cell counts. Profiled with immunoSEQ multiplex PCR; TCRdb holds only in-frame clones, not every one. The V and J calls and clone size are taken from that table; D and trimming were inferred from the DNA. The table records 140,000 or so clones, around 86% of them present only once. What was sequenced was PBMCs or T cells enriched from blood (not recorded which). J is TRBJ2-4 and V is TRBV19; 7 bases line up with TRBD1. The clonotype was recovered from a man aged 60 to 75 who had recovered from COVID-19. The chain's CDR3 is CASSPPRGLAKNIQYF. DNA for the CDR3: TGTGCCAGTAGCCCACCTAGGGGGCTCGCCAAAAACATTCAGTACTTC.